The entry below describes one T cell receptor (beta chain). The antigen remains undetermined. Treatment: about 20 received Ad26.COV2.S at low or high dose, single or two shots; about 5 received placebo; per-sample allocation not given. The samples date from day 63 after the first vaccine or placebo injection. The data stem from a study of Ad26.COV2.S vaccination and SARS-CoV-2 variants. Measured with immunoSEQ multiplex PCR; TCRdb has only the in-frame clones, and not every one. Among about 350,000 clones, 85% to 90% were seen once, and the ten largest hold roughly 5%. Points from the study as a whole: Breadth, reportedly substantial, characterized the spike-specific CD8+ and CD4+ T cell responses after vaccination.

V was cut by 5 bases and J by 2 bases, with 7 bases left in between. This CDR3 spans 13 amino acids. The germline CDR1 and CDR2 sequences are MNHNY and SVGAGI (reference sequence). The sequence was obtained from a person aged 18 to 59 who received the Ad26.COV2.S COVID-19 vaccine or a placebo. V and J are TRBV6-6 and TRBJ1-5; D call uncertain. Sequencing used peripheral blood, obtained in a trial of Ad26.COV2.S vaccine versus placebo. For the CDR3, the DNA is TGTGCCAGCAGTCCCTCCCGCAATCAGCCCCAGCATTTT. Protein: CASSPSRNQPQHF.